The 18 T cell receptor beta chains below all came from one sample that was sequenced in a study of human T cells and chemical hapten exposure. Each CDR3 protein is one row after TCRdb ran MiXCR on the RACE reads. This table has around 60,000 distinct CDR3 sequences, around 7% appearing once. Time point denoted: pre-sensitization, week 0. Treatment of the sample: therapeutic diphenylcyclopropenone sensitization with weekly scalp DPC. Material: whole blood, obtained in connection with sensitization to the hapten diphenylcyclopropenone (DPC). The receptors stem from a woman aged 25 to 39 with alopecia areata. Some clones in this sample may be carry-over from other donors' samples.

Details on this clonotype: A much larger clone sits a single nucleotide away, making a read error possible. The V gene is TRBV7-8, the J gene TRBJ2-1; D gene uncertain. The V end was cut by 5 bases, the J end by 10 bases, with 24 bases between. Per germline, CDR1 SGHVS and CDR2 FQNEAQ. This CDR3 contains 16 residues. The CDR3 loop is CASSAPESTISLEQFF. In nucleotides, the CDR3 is TGTGCCAGCAGCGCCCCGGAGAGCACCATATCCCTAGAGCAGTTCTTC. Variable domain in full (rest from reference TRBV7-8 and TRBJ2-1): GAGVSQSPRYKVAKRGQDVALRCDPISGHVSLFWYQQALGQGPEFLTYFQNEAQLDKSGLPSDRFFAERPEGSVSTLKIQRTQQEDSAVYLCASSAPESTISLEQFFGPGTRLTVL.

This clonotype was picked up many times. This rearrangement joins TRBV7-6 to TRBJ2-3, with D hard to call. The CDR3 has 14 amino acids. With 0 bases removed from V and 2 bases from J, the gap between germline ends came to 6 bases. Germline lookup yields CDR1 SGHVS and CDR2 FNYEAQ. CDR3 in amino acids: CASSLAGFTDTQYF. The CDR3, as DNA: TGTGCCAGCAGCTTAGCGGGGTTCACAGATACGCAGTATTTT.

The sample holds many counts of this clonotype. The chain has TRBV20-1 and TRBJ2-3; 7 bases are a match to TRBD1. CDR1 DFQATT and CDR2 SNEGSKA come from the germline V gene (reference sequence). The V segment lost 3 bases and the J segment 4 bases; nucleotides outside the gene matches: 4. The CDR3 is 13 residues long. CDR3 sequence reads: CSASFQGADTQYF. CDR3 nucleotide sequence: TGCAGTGCTAGTTTCCAGGGGGCAGATACGCAGTATTTT.

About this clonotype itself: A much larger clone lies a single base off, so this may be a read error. The CDR3 DNA follows: TGCAGTGCTAGGGGGCTTCCTTCGGCTAGCGGGGGGGCGGGTGAGCAGTTCTTC. It is translated as CSARGLPSASGGAGEQFF. The chain has TRBV20-1 and TRBJ2-1; 12 bases fit TRBD2. Germline loops: CDR1 DFQATT, CDR2 SNEGSKA (reference sequence). The CDR3 sequence is 18 residues long. V shed 3 bases, J shed 9 bases, and the junction held 18 bases outside the gene matches.

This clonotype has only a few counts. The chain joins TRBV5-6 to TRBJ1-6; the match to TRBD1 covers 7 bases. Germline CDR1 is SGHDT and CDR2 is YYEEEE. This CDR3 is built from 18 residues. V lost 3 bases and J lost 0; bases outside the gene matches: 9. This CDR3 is CASSWDTGAHSYNSPLHF. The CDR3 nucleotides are TGTGCCAGCAGCTGGGACACAGGGGCCCACTCCTATAATTCACCCCTCCACTTT.

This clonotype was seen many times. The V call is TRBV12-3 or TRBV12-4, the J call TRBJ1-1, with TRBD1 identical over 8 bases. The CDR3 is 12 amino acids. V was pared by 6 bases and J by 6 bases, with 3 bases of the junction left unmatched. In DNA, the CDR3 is TGTGCCAGCAGGCGACAGGGGCCTGAAGCTTTCTTT. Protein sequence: CASRRQGPEAFF.

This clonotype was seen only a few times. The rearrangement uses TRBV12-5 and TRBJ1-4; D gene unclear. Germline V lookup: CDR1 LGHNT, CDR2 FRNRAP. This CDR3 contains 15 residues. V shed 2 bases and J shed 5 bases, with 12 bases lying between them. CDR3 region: CASGLIPGGNEKLFF. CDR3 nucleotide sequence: TGTGCTAGTGGTTTGATCCCGGGAGGCAATGAAAAACTGTTTTTT.

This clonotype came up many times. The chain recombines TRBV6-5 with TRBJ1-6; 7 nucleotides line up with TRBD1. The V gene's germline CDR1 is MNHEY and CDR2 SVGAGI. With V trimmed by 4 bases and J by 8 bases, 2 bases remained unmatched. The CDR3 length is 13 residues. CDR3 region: CASSSTGDSPLHF. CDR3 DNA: TGTGCCAGCAGTTCAACAGGGGATTCACCCCTCCACTTT.

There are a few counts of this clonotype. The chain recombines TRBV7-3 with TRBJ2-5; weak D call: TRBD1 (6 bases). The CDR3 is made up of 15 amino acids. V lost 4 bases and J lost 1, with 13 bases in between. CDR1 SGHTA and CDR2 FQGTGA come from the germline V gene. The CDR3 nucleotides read TGTGCCAGCAGCTCGGTCGGGACACTCCAAGAGACCCAGTACTTC. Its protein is CASSSVGTLQETQYF.

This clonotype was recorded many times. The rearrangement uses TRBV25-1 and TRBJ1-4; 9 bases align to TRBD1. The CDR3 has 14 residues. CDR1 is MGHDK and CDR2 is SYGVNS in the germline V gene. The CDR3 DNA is TGTGCTTCCACGGGGGGACAGGGACATGAAAAACTGTTTTTT. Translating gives CASTGGQGHEKLFF.

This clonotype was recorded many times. DNA of the CDR3: TGCAGTGCTAGAGATCTCGATCTCTCGGGCAAAAAACTGTTTTTT. Translated, it gives CSARDLDLSGKKLFF. The rearrangement uses TRBV20-1 and TRBJ1-4; D not certain. Trimming took off 0 bases at V and 9 bases at J, with 17 bases between the two ends. Per germline, CDR1 DFQATT and CDR2 SNEGSKA (reference sequence). CDR3 length: 15 residues.

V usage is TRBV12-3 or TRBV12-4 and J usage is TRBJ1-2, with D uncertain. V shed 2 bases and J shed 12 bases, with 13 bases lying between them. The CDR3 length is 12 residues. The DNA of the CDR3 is TGTGCCAGCAGTTTATCCGGAGCCGGCGACACCTTC. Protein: CASSLSGAGDTF.

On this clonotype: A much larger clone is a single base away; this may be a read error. This CDR3 reads CASSGGTGGCTEAFF. In DNA form, the CDR3 reads TGTGCCAGCAGCGGAGGGACAGGGGGATGTACTGAAGCTTTCTTT. The rearrangement links TRBV11-2 to TRBJ1-1, with 11 bases fitting TRBD1. The CDR3 spans 15 residues. V dropped 5 bases and J dropped 5; count of bases not matched to a gene: 7. Germline CDR1 and CDR2: SGHAT and FQNNGV.

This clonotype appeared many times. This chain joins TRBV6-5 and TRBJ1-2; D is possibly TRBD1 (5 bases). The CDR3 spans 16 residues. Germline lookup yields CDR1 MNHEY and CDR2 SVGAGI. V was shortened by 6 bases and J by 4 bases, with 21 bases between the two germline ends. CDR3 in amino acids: CASSSSRGGDPYGYTF. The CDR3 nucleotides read TGTGCCAGCAGCTCCTCTCGTGGGGGGGACCCCTATGGCTACACCTTC.

CDR3 in amino acids: CSASPHETGRNGYTF. In DNA form, the CDR3 reads TGCAGTGCTTCCCCCCATGAGACAGGGAGGAATGGCTACACCTTC. The chain combines TRBV20-1 with TRBJ1-2, with 7 bases matching TRBD1. This CDR3 has 15 residues. Germline V gives CDR1 DFQATT, CDR2 SNEGSKA (reference sequence). J lost 6 bases, V lost 5 bases, and 15 bases had no gene match.

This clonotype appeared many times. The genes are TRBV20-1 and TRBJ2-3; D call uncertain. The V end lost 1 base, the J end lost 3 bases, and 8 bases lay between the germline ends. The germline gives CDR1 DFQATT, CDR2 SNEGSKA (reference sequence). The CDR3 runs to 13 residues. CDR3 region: CSARGPLTDTQYF. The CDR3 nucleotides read TGCAGTGCTAGAGGCCCACTTACAGATACGCAGTATTTT.

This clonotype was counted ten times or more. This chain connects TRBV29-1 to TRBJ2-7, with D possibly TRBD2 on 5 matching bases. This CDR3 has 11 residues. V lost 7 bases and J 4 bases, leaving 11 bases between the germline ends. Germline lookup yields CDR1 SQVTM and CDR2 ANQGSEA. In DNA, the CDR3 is TGCAGCGGTCTGCGAGGGTACGAGCAGTACTTC. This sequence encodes CSGLRGYEQYF.

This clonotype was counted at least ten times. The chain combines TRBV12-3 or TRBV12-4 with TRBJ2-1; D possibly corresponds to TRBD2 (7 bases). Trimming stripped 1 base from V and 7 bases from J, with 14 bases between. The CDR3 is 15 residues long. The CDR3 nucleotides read TGTGCCAGCAGTTTAGGCGGGGGCAGAGGAAATGAGCAGTTCTTC. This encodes CASSLGGGRGNEQFF.